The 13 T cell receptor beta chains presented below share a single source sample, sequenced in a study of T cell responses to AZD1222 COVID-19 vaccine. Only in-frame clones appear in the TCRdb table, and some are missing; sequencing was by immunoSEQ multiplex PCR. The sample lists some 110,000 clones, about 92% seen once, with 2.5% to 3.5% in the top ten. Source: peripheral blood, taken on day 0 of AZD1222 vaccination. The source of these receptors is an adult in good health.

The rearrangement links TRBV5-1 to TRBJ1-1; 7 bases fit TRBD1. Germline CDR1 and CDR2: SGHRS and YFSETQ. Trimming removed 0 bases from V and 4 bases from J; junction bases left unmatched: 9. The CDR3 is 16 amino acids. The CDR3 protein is CASSLARQGRRTEAFF. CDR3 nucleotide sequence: TGCGCCAGCAGCTTGGCGCGACAGGGTAGACGCACTGAAGCTTTCTTT.

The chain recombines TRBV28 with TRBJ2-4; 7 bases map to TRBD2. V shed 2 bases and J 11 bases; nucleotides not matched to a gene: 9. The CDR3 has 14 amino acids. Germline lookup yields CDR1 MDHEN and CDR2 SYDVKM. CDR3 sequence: CASSLGLAAGVQYF. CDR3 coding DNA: TGTGCCAGCAGTTTAGGCCTAGCGGCCGGAGTTCAGTACTTC.

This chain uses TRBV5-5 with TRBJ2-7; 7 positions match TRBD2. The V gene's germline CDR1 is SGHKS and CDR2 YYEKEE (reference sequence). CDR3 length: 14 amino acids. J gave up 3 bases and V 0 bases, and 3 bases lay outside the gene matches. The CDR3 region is CASSLEREHYEQYF. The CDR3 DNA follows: TGTGCCAGCAGCTTGGAGCGGGAACACTACGAGCAGTACTTC.

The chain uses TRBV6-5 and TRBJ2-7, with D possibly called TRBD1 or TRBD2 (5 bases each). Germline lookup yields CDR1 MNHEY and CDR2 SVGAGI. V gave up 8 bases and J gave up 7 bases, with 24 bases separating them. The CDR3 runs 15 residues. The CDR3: CASARRGDVLWEQYF. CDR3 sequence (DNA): TGTGCCAGCGCTCGCCGAGGGGATGTCTTGTGGGAGCAGTACTTC.

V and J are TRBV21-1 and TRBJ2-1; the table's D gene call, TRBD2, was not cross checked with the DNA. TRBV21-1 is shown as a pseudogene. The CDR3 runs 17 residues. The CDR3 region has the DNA TGTGCCAGCAGCACCCACAGGGGACTAGCGGGAATTAATGAGCAGTTCTTC. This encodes CASSTHRGLAGINEQFF.

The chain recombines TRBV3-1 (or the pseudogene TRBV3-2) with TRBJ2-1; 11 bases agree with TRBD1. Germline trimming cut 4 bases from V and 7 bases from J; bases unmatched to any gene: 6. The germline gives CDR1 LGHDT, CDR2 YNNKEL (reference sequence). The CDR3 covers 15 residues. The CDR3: CASSPWTGGMNEQFF. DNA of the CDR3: TGTGCCAGCAGCCCCTGGACAGGGGGCATGAATGAGCAGTTCTTC.

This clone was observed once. The CDR3 DNA follows: TGCGCCAGCAGTGAGTCCGCAGGGCCCTACGAGCAGTACTTC. Encoded protein: CASSESAGPYEQYF. This chain uses TRBV10-2 with TRBJ2-7; possible D gene TRBD1, 5 bases. CDR1 and CDR2 (germline): WSHSY, SAAADI. Trimming left V 0 bases short and J 2 bases short, with 8 bases between. The CDR3 covers 14 residues.

The CDR3 spells CSASMTNYGYTF. The CDR3 coding sequence is TGCAGTGCTAGTATGACTAACTATGGCTACACCTTC. The gene calls are TRBV20-1 and TRBJ1-2; D uncertain. Trimming cost V 3 bases and J 0 bases, with 5 bases left between them. CDR3 length: 12 residues. Germline V lookup: CDR1 DFQATT, CDR2 SNEGSKA (reference sequence).

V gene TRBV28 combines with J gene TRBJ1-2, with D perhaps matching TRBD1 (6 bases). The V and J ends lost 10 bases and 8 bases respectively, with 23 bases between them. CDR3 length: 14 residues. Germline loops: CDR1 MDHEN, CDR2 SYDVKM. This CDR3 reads CATHREPSGGGYTF. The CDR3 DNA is TGTGCCACACACAGGGAGCCCTCGGGGGGAGGCTACACCTTC.

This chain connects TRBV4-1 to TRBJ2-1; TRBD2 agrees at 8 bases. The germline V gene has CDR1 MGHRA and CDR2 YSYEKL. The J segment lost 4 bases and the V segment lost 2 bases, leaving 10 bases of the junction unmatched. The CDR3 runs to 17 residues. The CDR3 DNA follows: TGCGCCAGCAGCCAATCAGGTAGCGGGGTAGCGTACAATGAGCAGTTCTTC. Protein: CASSQSGSGVAYNEQFF.

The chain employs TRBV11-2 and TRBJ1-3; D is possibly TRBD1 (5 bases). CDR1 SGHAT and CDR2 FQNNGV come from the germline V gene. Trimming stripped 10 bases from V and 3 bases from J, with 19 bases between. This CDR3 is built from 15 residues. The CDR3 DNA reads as TGTGCCACAACAAGGCCGGGGCCGGTTGGAAACACCATATATTTT. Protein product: CATTRPGPVGNTIYF.

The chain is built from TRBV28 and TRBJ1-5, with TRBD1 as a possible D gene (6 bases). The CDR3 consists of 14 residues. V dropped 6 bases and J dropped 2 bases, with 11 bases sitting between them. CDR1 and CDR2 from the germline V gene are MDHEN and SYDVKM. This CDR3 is CASRRQVGNQPQHF. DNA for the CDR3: TGTGCCAGCAGGCGACAGGTGGGCAATCAGCCCCAGCATTTT.

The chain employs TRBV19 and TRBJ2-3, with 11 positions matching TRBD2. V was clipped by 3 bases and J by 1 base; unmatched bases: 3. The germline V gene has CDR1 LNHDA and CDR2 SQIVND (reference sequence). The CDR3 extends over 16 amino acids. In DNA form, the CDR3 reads TGTGCCAGTAGTATCGGACTAGCGGGCGGCACAGATACGCAGTATTTT. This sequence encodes CASSIGLAGGTDTQYF.